These T cell receptor beta chains were read from a single sample in a study of neurological immune-mediated disorders. TCRdb passed the 5' RACE reads through MiXCR, listing each CDR3 protein once. The sample contains 45,000 to 65,000 distinct CDR3 sequences, over 4% of which appear only once. The material sequenced was PBMCs. Every receptor here comes from a man between 45 and 60 years old with multiple sclerosis. CDR3s leave out the opening cysteine and the closing phenylalanine or tryptophan. Each record gives: V gene, CDR3 protein.

v_gene: TRBV10-3; CDR3aa: AISEGETQY
v_gene: TRBV5-6; CDR3aa: ASSFLGYEQY
v_gene: TRBV5-6; CDR3aa: ASSLGPEQPQH
v_gene: TRBV29-1; CDR3aa: SVDDFNYGYT
v_gene: TRBV14; CDR3aa: ASSQETSDGELF
v_gene: TRBV7-9; CDR3aa: ASSLGTVLWDTQY
v_gene: TRBV6-4; CDR3aa: ASSDSTSGRRNEQF
v_gene: TRBV5-6; CDR3aa: ASSLGDGNYGYT
v_gene: TRBV7-9; CDR3aa: ASSRALSYEQY
v_gene: TRBV5-1; CDR3aa: ASSRPRQADNIQY
v_gene: TRBV5-1; CDR3aa: ASSGTGGTEAF
v_gene: TRBV6-5; CDR3aa: ASSYDRETDTQY
v_gene: TRBV20-1; CDR3aa: SARIWSGGLEETQY
v_gene: TRBV24-1; CDR3aa: ATVSPTGRGGISNQPQH
v_gene: TRBV20-1; CDR3aa: SARALQGWTDTQY
v_gene: TRBV7-2; CDR3aa: ASSLRPVGNTIY
v_gene: TRBV27; CDR3aa: ASSLSPGRGEKLF
v_gene: TRBV12-3/TRBV12-4; CDR3aa: ASRPGTGVSKNIQY
v_gene: TRBV5-1; CDR3aa: ASRRDGQASSYEQY
v_gene: TRBV5-5; CDR3aa: ASSPKDYEQY
v_gene: TRBV10-3; CDR3aa: AIRHRNGQGPLDTQY
v_gene: TRBV25-1; CDR3aa: ASSESGFSGEKLF
v_gene: TRBV10-3; CDR3aa: AISELLPGELF
v_gene: TRBV12-3/TRBV12-4; CDR3aa: ASSSRTGWDQPQH
v_gene: TRBV12-3/TRBV12-4; CDR3aa: ASSFGGATEAF
v_gene: TRBV5-1; CDR3aa: ASSKDSQPYNEQF
v_gene: TRBV5-1; CDR3aa: ASSQGQGGEKLF
v_gene: TRBV7-9; CDR3aa: ASSLVAGGSDEQF
v_gene: TRBV4-2; CDR3aa: ASSQEGDSEKLF
v_gene: TRBV10-3; CDR3aa: AISYKSGGIDNEQF
v_gene: TRBV4-1; CDR3aa: ASSQDRTGIMGYT
v_gene: TRBV6-4; CDR3aa: ASSVAVSSYEQY
v_gene: TRBV5-1; CDR3aa: ASSLSAGWEQY
v_gene: TRBV18; CDR3aa: ASSRATGDDTGELF
v_gene: TRBV5-1; CDR3aa: ASSLDFDSNSPLH
v_gene: TRBV5-1; CDR3aa: ASSLYTADTQY
v_gene: TRBV5-1; CDR3aa: ASSPTGAVHEQY
v_gene: TRBV5-1; CDR3aa: ASTDQQETQY
v_gene: TRBV5-1; CDR3aa: ASSSTGSHEQY
v_gene: TRBV7-3; CDR3aa: ASSPTGGIYEQY
v_gene: TRBV20-1; CDR3aa: SARKERGSGGNEQF
v_gene: TRBV12-3/TRBV12-4; CDR3aa: ASSPARFGGTVSYEQY